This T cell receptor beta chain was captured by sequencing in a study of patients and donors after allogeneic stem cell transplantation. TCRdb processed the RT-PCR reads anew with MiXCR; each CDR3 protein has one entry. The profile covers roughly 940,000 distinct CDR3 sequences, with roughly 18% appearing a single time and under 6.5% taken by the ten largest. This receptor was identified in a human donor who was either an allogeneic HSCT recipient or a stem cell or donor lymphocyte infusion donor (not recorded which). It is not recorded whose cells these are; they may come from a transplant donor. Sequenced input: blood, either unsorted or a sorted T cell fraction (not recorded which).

CDR3 coding DNA: TGCGCCAGCAGCTCACCGGGACAGGGGAGTGCGGATACGCAGTATTTT. It is translated as CASSSPGQGSADTQYF. The V gene is TRBV5-1, the J gene TRBJ2-3; 10 nucleotides match TRBD1. Germline lookup yields CDR1 SGHRS and CDR2 YFSETQ. The CDR3 extends over 16 amino acids. V was pared by 3 bases and J by 6 bases, with 10 bases of the junction left unmatched.